This T cell receptor (beta chain) is drawn from a study of shared clonotypes between healthy human individuals. Sequencing was performed with immunoSEQ multiplex PCR; in TCRdb, only in-frame clones are kept and a portion is missing. The repertoire holds about 1 million clones, 75% seen once, with roughly 1.5% in the top ten. The germline gives CDR1 SGHTS, CDR2 YDEGEE. After removal of 4 bases from V and 4 bases from J, the junction contained 4 bases not matched to a gene. This CDR3 region has 14 residues. The TCR comes from a young man in good health. Sample: memory CD4+ T cells sorted from blood. Indicated subset: CD45RA-negative fraction. The chain employs TRBV5-8 and TRBJ2-4, with 8 bases lining up with TRBD1. In DNA form, the CDR3 reads TGTGCCAGCAGCGGCGGGACAGGAAAAAACATTCAGTACTTC. Translated, it gives CASSGGTGKNIQYF.